This T cell receptor beta chain was obtained from a study of T-cell reconstitution after alpha-beta-depleted transplantation in children. This clonotype was seen many times. Its target is not known. This CDR3 is 14 amino acids long. V was shortened by 0 bases and J by 10 bases, with 13 bases between the two germline ends. Per the germline V gene, CDR1 is SGHTA and CDR2 is FQGNSA. The TCRbeta library incorporated unique molecular identifiers. MiXCR, run by TCRdb on the PCR reads, gives a single entry per CDR3 protein. The sample yields fewer than 550,000 distinct CDR3 sequences, about 10% seen once. The study, taken as a whole, reports: Several hundred expanded graft clones reportedly gave rise to the alpha-beta T cells present about two months after transplant.

The receptor was isolated from a child between 2 and 9 years old with inherited bone marrow failure, due to receive a stem cell transplant. The starting material was PBMCs, obtained before TCRalphabeta/CD19-depleted stem cell transplant. The chain uses TRBV7-2 and TRBJ2-1; D not certain. This chain's CDR3 is CASSLAGNMGEQFF. As DNA, the CDR3 is TGTGCCAGCAGCTTAGCGGGGAATATGGGCGAGCAGTTCTTC.